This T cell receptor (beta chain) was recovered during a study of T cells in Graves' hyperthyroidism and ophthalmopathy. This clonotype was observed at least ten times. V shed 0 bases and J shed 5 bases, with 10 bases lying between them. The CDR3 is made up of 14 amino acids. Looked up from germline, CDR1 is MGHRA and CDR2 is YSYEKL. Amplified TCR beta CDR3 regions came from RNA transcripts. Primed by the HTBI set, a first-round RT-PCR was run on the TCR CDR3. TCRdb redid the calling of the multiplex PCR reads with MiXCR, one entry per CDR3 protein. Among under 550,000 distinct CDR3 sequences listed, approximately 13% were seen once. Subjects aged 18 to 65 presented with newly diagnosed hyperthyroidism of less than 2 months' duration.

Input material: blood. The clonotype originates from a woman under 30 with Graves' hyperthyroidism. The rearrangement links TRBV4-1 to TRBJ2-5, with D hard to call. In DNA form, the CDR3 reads TGCGCCAGCAGCCAAGATGACATGCGGGAGACCCAGTACTTC. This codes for CASSQDDMRETQYF.